This T cell receptor beta chain was recovered during a study of blood T cell repertoires in COVID-19. Study context: From the United States, Italy and Spain came samples of acute and convalescent COVID-19. Sample material is recorded as cDNA or gDNA derived from T cells, B-cell-depleted T cells, or PBMCs.

Sequencing used immunoSEQ multiplex PCR; TCRdb keeps in-frame clones, though not all of them. The sample carries 85,000 to 95,000 clones, about nine tenths recorded once. This clone was seen a single time. V shed 4 bases and J 2 bases; nucleotides not matched to a gene: 5. Germline V gives CDR1 KGHSH, CDR2 LQKENI. The CDR3 contains 15 residues. The chain links TRBV18 to TRBJ1-3; 7 nucleotides agree with TRBD1. The sequence derives from a man aged 55 to 69 with COVID-19, enrolled during active disease. The sequencing input was peripheral blood. The CDR3 coding sequence is TGTGCCAGCTCACGTGGGACAGTAACTGGAAACACCATATATTTT. It translates to CASSRGTVTGNTIYF.